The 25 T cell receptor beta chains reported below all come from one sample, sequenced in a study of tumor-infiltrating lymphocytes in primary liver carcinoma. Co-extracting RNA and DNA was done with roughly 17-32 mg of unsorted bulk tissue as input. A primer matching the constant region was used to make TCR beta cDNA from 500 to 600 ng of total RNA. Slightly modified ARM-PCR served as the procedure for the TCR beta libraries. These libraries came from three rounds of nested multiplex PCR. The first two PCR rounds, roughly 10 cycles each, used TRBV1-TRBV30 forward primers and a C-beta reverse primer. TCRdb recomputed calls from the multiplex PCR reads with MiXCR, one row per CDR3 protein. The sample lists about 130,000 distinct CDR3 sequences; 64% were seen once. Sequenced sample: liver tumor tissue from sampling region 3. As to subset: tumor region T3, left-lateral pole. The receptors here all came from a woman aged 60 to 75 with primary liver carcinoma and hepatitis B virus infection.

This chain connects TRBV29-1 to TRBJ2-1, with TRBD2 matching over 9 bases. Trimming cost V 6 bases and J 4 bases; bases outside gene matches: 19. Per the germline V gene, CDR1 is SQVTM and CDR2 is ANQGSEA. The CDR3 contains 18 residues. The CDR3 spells CSVERPRGSGRHYNEQFF. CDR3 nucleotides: TGCAGCGTCGAGCGCCCTAGGGGGAGCGGGAGGCATTACAATGAGCAGTTCTTC.

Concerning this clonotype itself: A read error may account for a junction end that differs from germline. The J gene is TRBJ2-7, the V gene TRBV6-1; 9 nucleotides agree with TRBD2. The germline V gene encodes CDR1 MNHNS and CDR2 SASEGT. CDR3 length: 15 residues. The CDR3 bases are TGTGCTAGCAGTGGATGGACTAGCGTCACCTACGAGCAGTACTTC. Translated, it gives CASSGWTSVTYEQYF.

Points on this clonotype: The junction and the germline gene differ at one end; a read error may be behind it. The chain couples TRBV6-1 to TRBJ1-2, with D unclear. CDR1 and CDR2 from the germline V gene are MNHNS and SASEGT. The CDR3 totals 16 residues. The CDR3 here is CASSEPKPGRGYGYSF. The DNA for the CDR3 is TGTGCCAGCAGTGAACCGAAGCCGGGCCGAGGCTATGGCTACAGCTTC.

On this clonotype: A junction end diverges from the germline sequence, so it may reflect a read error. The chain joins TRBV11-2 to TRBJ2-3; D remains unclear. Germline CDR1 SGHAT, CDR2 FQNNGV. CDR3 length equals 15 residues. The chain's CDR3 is CASSPDWAHTYTQYF. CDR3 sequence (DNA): TGTGCCAGTAGCCCCGATTGGGCTCACACATATACGCAGTATTTT.

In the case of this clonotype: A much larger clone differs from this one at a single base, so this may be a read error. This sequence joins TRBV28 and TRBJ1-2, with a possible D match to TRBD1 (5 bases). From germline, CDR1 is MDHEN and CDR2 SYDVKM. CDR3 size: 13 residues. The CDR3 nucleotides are TGTGCCTGCAGTGTGGGGACGCACTATGGCTACACCTTC. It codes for CACSVGTHYGYTF.

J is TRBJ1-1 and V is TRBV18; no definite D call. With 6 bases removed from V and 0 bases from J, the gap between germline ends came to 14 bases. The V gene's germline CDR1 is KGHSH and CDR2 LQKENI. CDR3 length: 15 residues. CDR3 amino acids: CASSPDGEVNTEAFF. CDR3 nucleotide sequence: TGTGCCAGCTCCCCAGACGGGGAAGTGAACACTGAAGCTTTCTTT.

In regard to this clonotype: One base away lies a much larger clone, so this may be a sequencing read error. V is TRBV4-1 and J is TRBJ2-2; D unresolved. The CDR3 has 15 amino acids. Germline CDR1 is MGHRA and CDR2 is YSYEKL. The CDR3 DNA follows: TGCACCAGCAGCCAACCTACCACCCCCCGCGGGGAGCTGTTTTTT. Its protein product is CTSSQPTTPRGELFF.

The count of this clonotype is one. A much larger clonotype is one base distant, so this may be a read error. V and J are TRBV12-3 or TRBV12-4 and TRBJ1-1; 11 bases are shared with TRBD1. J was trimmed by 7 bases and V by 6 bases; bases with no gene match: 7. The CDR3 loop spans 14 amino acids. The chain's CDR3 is CASSRTGGDCEAFF. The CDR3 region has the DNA TGTGCCAGCAGCCGGACAGGGGGCGATTGTGAAGCTTTCTTT.

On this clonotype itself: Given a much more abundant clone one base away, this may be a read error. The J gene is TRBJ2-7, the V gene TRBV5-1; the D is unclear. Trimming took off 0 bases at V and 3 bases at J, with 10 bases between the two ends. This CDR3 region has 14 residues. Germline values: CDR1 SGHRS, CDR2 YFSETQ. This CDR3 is CASSLGLGNYEQYF. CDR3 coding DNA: TGCGCCAGCAGCTTGGGACTGGGGAACTACGAGCAGTACTTC.

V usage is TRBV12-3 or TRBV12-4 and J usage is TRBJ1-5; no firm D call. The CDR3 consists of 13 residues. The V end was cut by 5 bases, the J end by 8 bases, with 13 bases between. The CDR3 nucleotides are TGTGCCAGCAGTCGGATAGGGTTGAAGCCCCAGCATTTT. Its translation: CASSRIGLKPQHF.

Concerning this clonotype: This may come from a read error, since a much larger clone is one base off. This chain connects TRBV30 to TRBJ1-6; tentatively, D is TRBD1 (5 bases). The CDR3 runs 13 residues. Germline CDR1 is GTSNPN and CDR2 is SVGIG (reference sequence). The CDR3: CVWRGRVDSPLHF. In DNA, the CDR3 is TGTGTCTGGAGGGGACGGGTTGATTCACCCCTCCACTTT.

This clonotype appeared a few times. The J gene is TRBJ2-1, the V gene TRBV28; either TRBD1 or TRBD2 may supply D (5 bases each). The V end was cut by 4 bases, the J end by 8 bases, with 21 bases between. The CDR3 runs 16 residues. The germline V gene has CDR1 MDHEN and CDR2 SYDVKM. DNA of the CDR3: TGTGCCAGCAGTTCACCTTCATCCGGGGCGTCAGATGAGCAGTTCTTC. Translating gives CASSSPSSGASDEQFF.

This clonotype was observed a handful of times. The CDR3 region has the DNA TGTGCCAGCAGCTTGACTGTTAGGGCCGGGGAGCTGTTTTTT. Translation gives CASSLTVRAGELFF. The rearrangement uses TRBV7-8 and TRBJ2-2, with D unclear. V was pared by 3 bases and J by 6 bases, with 11 bases between. This CDR3 has 14 amino acids. Germline lookup yields CDR1 SGHVS and CDR2 FQNEAQ. Full variable domain (rest looked up from reference TRBV7-8 and TRBJ2-2): GAGVSQSPRYKVAKRGQDVALRCDPISGHVSLFWYQQALGQGPEFLTYFQNEAQLDKSGLPSDRFFAERPEGSVSTLKIQRTQQEDSAVYLCASSLTVRAGELFFGEGSRLTVL.

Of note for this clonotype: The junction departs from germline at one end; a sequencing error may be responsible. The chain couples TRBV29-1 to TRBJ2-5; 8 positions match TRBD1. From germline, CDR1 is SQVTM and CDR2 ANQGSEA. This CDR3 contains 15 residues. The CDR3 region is CSVTTGGTAQETRHF. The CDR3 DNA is TGCAGCGTAACCACAGGGGGGACTGCCCAAGAGACCCGGCACTTC.

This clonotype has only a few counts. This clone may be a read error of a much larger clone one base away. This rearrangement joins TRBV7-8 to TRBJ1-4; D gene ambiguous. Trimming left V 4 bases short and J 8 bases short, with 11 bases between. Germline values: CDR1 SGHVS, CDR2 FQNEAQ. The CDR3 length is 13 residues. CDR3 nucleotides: TGTGCCAGCAGCTCCAACCTACGAGAAAAACTGTTTTTT. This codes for CASSSNLREKLFF. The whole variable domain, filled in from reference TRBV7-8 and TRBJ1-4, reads GAGVSQSPRYKVAKRGQDVALRCDPISGHVSLFWYQQALGQGPEFLTYFQNEAQLDKSGLPSDRFFAERPEGSVSTLKIQRTQQEDSAVYLCASSSNLREKLFFGSGTQLSVL.

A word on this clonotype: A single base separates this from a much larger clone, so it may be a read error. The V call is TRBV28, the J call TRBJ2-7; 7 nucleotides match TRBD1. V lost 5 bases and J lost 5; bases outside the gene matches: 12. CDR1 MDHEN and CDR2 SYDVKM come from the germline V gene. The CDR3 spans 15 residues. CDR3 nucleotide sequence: TGTGCCAGCAGTACCCCGGGACAGTGGGCGGACGAGCAGTACTTC. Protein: CASSTPGQWADEQYF.

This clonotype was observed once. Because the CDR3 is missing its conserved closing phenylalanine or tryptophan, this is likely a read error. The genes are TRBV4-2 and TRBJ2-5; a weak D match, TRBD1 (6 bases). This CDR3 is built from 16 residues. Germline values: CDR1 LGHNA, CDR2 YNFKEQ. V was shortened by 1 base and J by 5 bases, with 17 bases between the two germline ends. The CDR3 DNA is TGTGCCAGCAGCCAAGGTCTCGTGGACACAGGGGAGACCCAGTACCTC. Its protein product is CASSQGLVDTGETQYL.

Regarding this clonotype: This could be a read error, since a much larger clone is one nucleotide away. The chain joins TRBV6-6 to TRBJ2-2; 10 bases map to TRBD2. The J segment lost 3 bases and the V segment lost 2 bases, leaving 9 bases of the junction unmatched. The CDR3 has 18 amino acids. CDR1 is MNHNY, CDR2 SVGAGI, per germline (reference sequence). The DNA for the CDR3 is TGTGCCAGCAGTTACCCTGCTAGCGGGAGTGGGGACACCGGGGAGCTGTTTTTT. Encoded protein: CASSYPASGSGDTGELFF.

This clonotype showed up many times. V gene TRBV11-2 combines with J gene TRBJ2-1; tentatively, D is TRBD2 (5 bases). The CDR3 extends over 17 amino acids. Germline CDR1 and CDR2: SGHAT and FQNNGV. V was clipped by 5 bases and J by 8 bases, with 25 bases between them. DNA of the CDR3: TGTGCCAGCAGCCCTCCAGCTACTAGTATAGTGTTCGATGAGCAGTTCTTC. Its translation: CASSPPATSIVFDEQFF.

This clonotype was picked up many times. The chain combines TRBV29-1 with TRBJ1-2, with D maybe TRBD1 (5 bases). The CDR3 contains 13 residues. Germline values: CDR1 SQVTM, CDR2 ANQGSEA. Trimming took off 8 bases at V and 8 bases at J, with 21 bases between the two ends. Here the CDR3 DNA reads TGCAGCTTCCGGGGCCTGGGTGGCGACGGCTACACCTTC. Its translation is CSFRGLGGDGYTF.

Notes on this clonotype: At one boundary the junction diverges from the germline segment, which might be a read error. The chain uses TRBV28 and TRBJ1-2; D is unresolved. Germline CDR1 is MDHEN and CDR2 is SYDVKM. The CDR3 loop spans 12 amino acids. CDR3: CVSVSTNYGYTF. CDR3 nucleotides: TGTGTGTCAGTGTCGACTAACTATGGCTATACCTTC.

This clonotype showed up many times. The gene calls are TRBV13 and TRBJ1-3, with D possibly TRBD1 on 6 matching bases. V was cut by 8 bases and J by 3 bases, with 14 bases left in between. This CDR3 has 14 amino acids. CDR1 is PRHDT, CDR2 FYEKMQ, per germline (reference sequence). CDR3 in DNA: TGTGCCAGCGGACACAGGGACTATGGAAACACCATATATTTT. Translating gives CASGHRDYGNTIYF.

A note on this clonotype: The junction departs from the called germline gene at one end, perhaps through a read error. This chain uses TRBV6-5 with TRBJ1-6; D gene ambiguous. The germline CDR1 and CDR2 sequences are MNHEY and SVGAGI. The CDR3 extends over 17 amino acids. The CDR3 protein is CASSQSVGVGDNRPLYF. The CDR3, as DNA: TGTGCCAGCAGCCAGAGTGTAGGCGTTGGGGATAATCGACCCCTCTACTTT.

The CDR3 region is CANSPRQGQYGYTF. CDR3 nucleotide sequence: TGTGCCAATAGCCCGAGACAGGGCCAATATGGCTACACCTTC. The chain links TRBV12-3 or TRBV12-4 to TRBJ1-2, with 7 bases that match TRBD1. The CDR3 loop spans 14 amino acids. V trimming: 10 bases; J trimming: 5 bases; junction bases outside the gene matches: 13.

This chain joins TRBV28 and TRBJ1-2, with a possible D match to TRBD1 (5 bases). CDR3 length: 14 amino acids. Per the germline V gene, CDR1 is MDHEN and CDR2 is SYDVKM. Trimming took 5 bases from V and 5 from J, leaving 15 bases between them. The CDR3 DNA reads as TGTGCCAGCAGTAGAATCTGGGGGGGGTATGGCTACACCTTC. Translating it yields CASSRIWGGYGYTF.